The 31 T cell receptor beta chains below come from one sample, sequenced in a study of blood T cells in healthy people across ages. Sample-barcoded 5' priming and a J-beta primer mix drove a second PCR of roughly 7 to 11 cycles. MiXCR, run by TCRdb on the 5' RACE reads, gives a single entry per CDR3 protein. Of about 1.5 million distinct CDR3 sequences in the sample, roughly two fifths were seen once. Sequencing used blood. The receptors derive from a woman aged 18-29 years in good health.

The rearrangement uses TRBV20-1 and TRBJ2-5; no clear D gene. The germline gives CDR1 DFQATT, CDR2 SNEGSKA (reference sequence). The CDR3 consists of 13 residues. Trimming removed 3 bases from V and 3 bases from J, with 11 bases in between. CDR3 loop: CSARSGAKETQYF. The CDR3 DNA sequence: TGCAGTGCTAGGTCCGGAGCTAAAGAGACCCAGTACTTC.

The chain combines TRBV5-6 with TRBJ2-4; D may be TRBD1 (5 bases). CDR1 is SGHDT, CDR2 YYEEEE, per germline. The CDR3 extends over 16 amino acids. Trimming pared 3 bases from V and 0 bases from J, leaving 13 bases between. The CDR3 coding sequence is TGTGCCAGCAGCTCCATGAGACAGATAGCCAAAAACATTCAGTACTTC. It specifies CASSSMRQIAKNIQYF.

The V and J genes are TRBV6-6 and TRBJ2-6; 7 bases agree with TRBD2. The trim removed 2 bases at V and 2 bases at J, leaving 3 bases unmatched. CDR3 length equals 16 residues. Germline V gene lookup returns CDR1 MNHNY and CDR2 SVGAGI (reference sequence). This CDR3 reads CASSYHRGAGANVLTF. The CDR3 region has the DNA TGTGCCAGCAGTTACCATCGGGGGGCTGGGGCCAACGTCCTGACTTTC.

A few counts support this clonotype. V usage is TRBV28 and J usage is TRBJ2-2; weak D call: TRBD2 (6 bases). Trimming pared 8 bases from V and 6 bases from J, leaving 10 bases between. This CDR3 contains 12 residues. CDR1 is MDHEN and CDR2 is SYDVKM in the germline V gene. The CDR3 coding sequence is TGTGCCAGCGCCGGGAGTCCCGGGGAGCTGTTTTTT. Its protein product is CASAGSPGELFF.

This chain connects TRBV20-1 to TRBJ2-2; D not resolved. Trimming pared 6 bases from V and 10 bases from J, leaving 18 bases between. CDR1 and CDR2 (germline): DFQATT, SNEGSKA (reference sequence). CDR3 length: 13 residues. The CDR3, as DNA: TGCAGTGCCAAACGACGAACCTCCGAGGAGCTGTTTTTT. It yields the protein CSAKRRTSEELFF.

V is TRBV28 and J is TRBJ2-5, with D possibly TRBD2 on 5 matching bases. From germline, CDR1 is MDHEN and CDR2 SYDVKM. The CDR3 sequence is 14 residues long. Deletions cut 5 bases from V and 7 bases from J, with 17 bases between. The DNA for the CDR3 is TGTGCCAGCAGTCTGGACGAAGACTATGGGACCCAGTACTTC. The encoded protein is CASSLDEDYGTQYF. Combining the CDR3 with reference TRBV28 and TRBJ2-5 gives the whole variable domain DVKVTQSSRYLVKRTGEKVFLECVQDMDHENMFWYRQDPGLGLRLIYFSYDVKMKEKGDIPEGYSVSREKKERFSLILESASTNQTSMYLCASSLDEDYGTQYFGPGTRLLVL.

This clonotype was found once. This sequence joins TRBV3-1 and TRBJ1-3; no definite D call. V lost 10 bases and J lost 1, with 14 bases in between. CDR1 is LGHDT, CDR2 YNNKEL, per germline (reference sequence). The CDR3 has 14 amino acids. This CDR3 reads CATAPSGSGNTIYF. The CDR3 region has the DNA TGTGCCACTGCGCCAAGCGGATCTGGAAACACCATATATTTT. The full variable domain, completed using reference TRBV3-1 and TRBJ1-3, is DTAVSQTPKYLVTQMGNDKSIKCEQNLGHDTMYWYKQDSKKFLKIMFSYNNKELIINETVPNRFSPKSPDKAHLNLHINSLELGDSAVYFCATAPSGSGNTIYFGEGSWLTVV.

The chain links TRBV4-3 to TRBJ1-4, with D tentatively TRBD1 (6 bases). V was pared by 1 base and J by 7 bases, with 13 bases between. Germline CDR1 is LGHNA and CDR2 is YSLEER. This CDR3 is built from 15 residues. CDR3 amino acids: CASSQAQGPSEKLFF. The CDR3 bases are TGCGCCAGCAGCCAAGCTCAGGGGCCTAGTGAAAAACTGTTTTTT.

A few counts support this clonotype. In DNA form, the CDR3 reads TGTGCCAGCAGTTTACGGACGACAGGGAGGCACTATGGCTACACCTTC. It yields the protein CASSLRTTGRHYGYTF. The chain joins TRBV6-2 or TRBV6-3 to TRBJ1-2; 7 positions agree with TRBD1. Germline V lookup: CDR1 MNHEY, CDR2 SVGEGT. This CDR3 is 16 amino acids long. Trimming at V came to 4 bases and at J to 3 bases, leaving 11 bases not matched to a gene.

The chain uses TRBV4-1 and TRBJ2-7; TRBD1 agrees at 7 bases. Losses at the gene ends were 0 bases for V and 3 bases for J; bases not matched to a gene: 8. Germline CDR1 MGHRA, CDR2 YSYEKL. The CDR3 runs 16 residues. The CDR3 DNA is TGCGCCAGCAGCCAAGATGAGGGGACAGACCTCTACGAGCAGTACTTC. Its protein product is CASSQDEGTDLYEQYF.

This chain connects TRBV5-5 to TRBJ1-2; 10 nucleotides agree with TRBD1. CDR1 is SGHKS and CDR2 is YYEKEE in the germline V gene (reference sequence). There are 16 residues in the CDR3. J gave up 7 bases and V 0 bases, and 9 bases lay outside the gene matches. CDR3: CASSLGPSGQGSGYTF. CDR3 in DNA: TGTGCCAGCAGCTTGGGTCCCTCGGGACAGGGGAGTGGCTACACCTTC.

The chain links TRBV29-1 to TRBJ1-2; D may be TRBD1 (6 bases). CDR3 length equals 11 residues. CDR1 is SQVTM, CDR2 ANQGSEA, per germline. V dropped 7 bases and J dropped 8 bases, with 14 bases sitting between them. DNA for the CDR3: TGCAGCGCTTGGACAGACCGCGGCTACACCTTC. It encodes CSAWTDRGYTF.

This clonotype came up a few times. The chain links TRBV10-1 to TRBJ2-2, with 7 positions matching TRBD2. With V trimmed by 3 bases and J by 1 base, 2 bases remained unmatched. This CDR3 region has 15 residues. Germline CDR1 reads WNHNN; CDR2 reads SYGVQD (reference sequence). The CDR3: CASSESGKNTGELFF. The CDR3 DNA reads TGCGCCAGCAGTGAAAGCGGGAAGAACACCGGGGAGCTGTTTTTT.

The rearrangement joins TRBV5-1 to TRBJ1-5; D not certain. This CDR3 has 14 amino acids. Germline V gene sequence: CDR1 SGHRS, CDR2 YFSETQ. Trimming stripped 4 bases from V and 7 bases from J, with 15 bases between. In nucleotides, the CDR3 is TGCGCCAGCAGCCCTGGTGGGCTCGGACAGCCCCAGCATTTT. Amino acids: CASSPGGLGQPQHF. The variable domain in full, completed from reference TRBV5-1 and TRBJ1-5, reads KAGVTQTPRYLIKTRGQQVTLSCSPISGHRSVSWYQQTPGQGLQFLFEYFSETQRNKGNFPGRFSGRQFSNSRSEMNVSTLELGDSALYLCASSPGGLGQPQHFGDGTRLSIL.

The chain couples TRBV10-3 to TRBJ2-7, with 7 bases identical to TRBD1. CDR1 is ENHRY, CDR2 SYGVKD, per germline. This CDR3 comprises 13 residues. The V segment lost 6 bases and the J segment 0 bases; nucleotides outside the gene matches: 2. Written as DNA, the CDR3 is TGTGCCATCAGCTGGGACAGCTCCTACGAGCAGTACTTC. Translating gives CAISWDSSYEQYF.

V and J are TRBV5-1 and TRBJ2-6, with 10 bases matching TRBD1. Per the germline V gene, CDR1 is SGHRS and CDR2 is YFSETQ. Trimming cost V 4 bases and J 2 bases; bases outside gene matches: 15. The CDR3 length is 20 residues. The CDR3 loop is CASSRTWTGGILTGANVLTF. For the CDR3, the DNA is TGCGCCAGCAGCCGTACCTGGACAGGGGGGATACTTACTGGGGCCAACGTCCTGACTTTC.

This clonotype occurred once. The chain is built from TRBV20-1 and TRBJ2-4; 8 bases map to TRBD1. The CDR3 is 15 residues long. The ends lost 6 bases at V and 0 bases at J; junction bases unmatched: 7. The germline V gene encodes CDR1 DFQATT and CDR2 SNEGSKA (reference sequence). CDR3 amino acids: CSARTGSQAKNIQYF. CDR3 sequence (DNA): TGCAGTGCGAGGACAGGGTCCCAAGCCAAAAACATTCAGTACTTC.

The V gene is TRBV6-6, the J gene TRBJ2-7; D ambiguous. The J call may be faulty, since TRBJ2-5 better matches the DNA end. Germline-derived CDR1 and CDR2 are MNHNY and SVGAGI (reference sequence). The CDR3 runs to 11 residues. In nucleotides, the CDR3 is TGTGCCAGCAGGAACCTTGAGACCCAGTACTTC. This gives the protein CASRNLETQYF.

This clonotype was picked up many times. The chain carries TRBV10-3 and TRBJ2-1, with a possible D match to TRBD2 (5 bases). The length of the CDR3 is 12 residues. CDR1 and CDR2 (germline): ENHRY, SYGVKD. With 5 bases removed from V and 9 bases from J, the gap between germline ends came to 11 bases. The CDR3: CAISLDSGEQFF. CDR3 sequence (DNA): TGTGCCATCAGTCTGGACTCGGGTGAGCAGTTCTTC.

As DNA, the CDR3 is TGTGCCAGCAGCTTCCGGAGGCTGGGGTACGAGCAGTACTTC. Translated: CASSFRRLGYEQYF. The chain has TRBV6-1 and TRBJ2-5; D perhaps matches TRBD2 (5 bases). With the DNA end fitting TRBJ2-7 better, the J assignment may be wrong. Per germline, CDR1 MNHNS and CDR2 SASEGT. This CDR3 contains 14 residues.

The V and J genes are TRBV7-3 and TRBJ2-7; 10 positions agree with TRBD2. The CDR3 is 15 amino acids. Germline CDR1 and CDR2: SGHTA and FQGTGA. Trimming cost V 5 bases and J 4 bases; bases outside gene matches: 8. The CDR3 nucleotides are TGTGCCAGCAGCCTAGCGGGAGCGCCCTTGTACGAGCAGTACTTC. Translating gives CASSLAGAPLYEQYF.

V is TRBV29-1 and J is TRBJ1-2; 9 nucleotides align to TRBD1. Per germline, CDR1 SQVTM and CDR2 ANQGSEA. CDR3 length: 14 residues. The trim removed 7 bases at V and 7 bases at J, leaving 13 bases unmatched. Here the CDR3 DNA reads TGCAGCGCCAGCCGGGACAGGGAGAAGAGTGGCTACACCTTC. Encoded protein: CSASRDREKSGYTF.

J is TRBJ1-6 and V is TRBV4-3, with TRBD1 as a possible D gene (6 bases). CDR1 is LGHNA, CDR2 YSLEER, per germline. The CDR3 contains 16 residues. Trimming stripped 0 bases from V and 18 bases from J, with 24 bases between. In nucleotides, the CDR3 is TGCGCCAGCAGCCAAGACCTCTTGACAGGCCCAGTTGTACCCCACTTT. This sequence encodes CASSQDLLTGPVVPHF.

Written as DNA, the CDR3 is TGTGCCATCAGTGAGTCGACCCGGGGCTATGGCTACACCTTC. Translation gives CAISESTRGYGYTF. V gene TRBV10-3 combines with J gene TRBJ1-2; D gene ambiguous. Germline values: CDR1 ENHRY, CDR2 SYGVKD. This CDR3 has 14 residues. V lost 0 bases, J lost 4 bases, and 9 bases lay in between.

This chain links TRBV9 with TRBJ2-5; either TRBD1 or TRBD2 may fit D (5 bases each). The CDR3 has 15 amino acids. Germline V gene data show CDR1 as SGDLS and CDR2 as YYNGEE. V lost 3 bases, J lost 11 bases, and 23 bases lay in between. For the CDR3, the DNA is TGTGCCAGCAGCGCGGGATTGACAGTGTACAATGAGCAGTACTTC. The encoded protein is CASSAGLTVYNEQYF. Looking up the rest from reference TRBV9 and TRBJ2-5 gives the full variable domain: DSGVTQTPKHLITATGQRVTLRCSPRSGDLSVYWYQQSLDQGLQFLIQYYNGEERAKGNILERFSAQQFPDLHSELNLSSLELGDSALYFCASSAGLTVYNEQYFGPGTRLLVL.

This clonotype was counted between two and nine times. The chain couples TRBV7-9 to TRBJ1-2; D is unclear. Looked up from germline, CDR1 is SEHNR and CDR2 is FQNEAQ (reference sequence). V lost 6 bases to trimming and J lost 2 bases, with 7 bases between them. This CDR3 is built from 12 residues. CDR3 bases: TGTGCCAGCAGACCGACCAACTATGGCTACACCTTC. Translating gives CASRPTNYGYTF.

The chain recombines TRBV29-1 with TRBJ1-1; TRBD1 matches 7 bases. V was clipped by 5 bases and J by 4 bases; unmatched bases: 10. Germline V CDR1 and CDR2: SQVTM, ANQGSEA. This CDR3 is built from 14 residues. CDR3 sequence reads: CSVRGQRQGTEAFF. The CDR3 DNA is TGCAGCGTTCGGGGTCAAAGACAGGGCACTGAAGCTTTCTTT.

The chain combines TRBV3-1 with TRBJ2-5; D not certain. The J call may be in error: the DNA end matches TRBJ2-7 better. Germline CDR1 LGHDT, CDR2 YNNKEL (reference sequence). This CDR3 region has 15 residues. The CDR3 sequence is CASSQEGGFQDEQYF. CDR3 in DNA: TGTGCCAGCAGCCAAGAAGGTGGCTTTCAGGACGAGCAGTACTTC.

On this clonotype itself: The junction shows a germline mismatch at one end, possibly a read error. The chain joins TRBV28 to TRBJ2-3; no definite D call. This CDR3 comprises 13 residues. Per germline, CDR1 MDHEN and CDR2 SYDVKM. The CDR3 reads CANSLVNTDTQYF. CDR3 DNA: TGTGCCAACAGTTTGGTCAACACAGATACGCAGTATTTT.

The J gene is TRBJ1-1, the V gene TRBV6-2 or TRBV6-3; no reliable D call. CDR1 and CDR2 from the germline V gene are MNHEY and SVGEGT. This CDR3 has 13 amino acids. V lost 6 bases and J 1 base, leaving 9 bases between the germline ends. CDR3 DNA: TGTGCCAGCAGCCGTAACGGGAACACTGAAGCTTTCTTT. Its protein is CASSRNGNTEAFF.

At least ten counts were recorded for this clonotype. CDR3 nucleotides: TGCGCCAGCAGAAATGGGGAACCTATTGCCTACAATGAGCAGTTCTTC. Translation gives CASRNGEPIAYNEQFF. The chain has TRBV5-1 and TRBJ2-1, with D uncertain. Germline V gene data show CDR1 as SGHRS and CDR2 as YFSETQ. CDR3 length equals 16 residues. V was clipped by 5 bases and J by 2 bases, with 17 bases between them. Full variable domain (missing parts from reference TRBV5-1 and TRBJ2-1): KAGVTQTPRYLIKTRGQQVTLSCSPISGHRSVSWYQQTPGQGLQFLFEYFSETQRNKGNFPGRFSGRQFSNSRSEMNVSTLELGDSALYLCASRNGEPIAYNEQFFGPGTRLTVL.